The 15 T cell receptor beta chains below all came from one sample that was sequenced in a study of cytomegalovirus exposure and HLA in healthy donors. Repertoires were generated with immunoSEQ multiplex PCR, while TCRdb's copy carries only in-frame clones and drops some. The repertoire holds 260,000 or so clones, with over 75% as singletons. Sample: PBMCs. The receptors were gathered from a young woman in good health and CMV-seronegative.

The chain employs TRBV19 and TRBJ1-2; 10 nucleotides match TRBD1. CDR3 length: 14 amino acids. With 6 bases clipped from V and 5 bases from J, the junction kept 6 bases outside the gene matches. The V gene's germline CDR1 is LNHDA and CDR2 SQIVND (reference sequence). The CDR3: CASSPTGGGYGYTF. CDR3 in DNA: TGTGCCAGTAGCCCGACAGGGGGCGGTTATGGCTACACCTTC.

This CDR3 is CASSSPVVAEQFF. CDR3 sequence (DNA): TGTGCCAGCAGCTCCCCGGTGGTCGCTGAGCAGTTCTTC. The chain joins TRBV7-9 to TRBJ2-1; D unclear. Trimming stripped 4 bases from V and 9 bases from J, with 13 bases between. Germline CDR1 SEHNR, CDR2 FQNEAQ (reference sequence). The CDR3 length is 13 residues.

The CDR3 here is CASREVSYNEQFF. The CDR3 region has the DNA TGTGCCAGCAGGGAGGTCTCCTACAATGAGCAGTTCTTC. The chain recombines TRBV28 with TRBJ2-1, with a weak D call TRBD2 (5 bases). V was shortened by 6 bases and J by 0 bases, with 6 bases between the two germline ends. The germline CDR1 and CDR2 sequences are MDHEN and SYDVKM. CDR3 size: 13 residues.

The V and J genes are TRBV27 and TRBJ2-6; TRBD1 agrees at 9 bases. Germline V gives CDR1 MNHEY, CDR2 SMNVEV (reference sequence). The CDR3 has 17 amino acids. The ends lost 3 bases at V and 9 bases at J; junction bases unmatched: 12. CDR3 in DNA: TGTGCCAGCAGTTTTGGGACAGGGACAACCAGGGTCAACGTCCTGACTTTC. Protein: CASSFGTGTTRVNVLTF.

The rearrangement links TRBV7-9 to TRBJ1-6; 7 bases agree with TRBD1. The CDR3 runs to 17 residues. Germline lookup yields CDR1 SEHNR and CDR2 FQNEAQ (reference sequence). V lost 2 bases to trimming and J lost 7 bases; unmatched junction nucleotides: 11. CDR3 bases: TGTGCCAGCAGCTTACGTTTTACCGGGACAGAAAATTCACCCCTCCACTTT. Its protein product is CASSLRFTGTENSPLHF.

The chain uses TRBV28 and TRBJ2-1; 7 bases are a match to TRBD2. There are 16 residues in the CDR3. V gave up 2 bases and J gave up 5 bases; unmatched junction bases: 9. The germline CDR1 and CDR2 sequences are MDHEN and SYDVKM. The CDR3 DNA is TGTGCCAGCAGTTTACTCATCGCGGGAGTCCACAATGAGCAGTTCTTC. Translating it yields CASSLLIAGVHNEQFF. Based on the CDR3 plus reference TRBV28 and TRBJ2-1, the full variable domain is DVKVTQSSRYLVKRTGEKVFLECVQDMDHENMFWYRQDPGLGLRLIYFSYDVKMKEKGDIPEGYSVSREKKERFSLILESASTNQTSMYLCASSLLIAGVHNEQFFGPGTRLTVL.

This CDR3 reads CASSFSALGQNYGYTF. The CDR3 DNA reads as TGTGCCAGCAGTTTTTCTGCCCTCGGACAGAACTATGGCTACACCTTC. The chain joins TRBV27 to TRBJ1-2; a weak D match, TRBD1 (6 bases). The germline V gene has CDR1 MNHEY and CDR2 SMNVEV (reference sequence). There are 16 residues in the CDR3. V lost 3 bases to trimming and J lost 2 bases, with 16 bases between them.

CDR3 region: CATSRERDSGSPLHF. CDR3 nucleotide sequence: TGTGCCACCAGCAGAGAGAGGGACAGTGGCTCACCCCTCCACTTT. V gene TRBV15 combines with J gene TRBJ1-6; 7 bases map to TRBD1. J gave up 10 bases and V 0 bases, and 6 bases lay outside the gene matches. There are 15 residues in the CDR3. The germline CDR1 and CDR2 sequences are LNHNV and YYDKDF (reference sequence).

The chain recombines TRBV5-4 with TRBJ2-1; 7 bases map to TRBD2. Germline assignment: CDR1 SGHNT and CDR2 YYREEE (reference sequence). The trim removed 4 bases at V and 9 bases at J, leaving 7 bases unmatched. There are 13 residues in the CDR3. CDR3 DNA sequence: TGTGCCAGCAGCCATCGACTAGCTCTTGAGCAGTTCTTC. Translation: CASSHRLALEQFF.

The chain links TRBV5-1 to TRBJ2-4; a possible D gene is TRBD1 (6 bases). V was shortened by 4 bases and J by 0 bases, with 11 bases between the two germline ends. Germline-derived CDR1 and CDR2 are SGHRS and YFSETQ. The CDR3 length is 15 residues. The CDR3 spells CASSPDRQAKNIQYF. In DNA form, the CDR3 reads TGCGCCAGCAGCCCGGACAGACAAGCCAAAAACATTCAGTACTTC.

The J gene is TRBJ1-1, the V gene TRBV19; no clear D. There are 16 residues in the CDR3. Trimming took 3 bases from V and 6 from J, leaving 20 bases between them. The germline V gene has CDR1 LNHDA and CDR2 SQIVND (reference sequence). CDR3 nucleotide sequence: TGTGCCAGTAGTATTCTTCCGGGGTCCCCGCAGGCTGAAGCTTTCTTT. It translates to CASSILPGSPQAEAFF.

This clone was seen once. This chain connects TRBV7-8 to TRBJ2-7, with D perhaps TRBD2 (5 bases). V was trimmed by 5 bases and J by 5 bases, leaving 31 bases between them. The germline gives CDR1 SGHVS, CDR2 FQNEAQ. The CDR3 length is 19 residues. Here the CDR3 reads CASSPSAVLEAPWFHEQYF. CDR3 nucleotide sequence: TGTGCCAGCAGCCCGTCCGCGGTACTAGAGGCCCCCTGGTTCCACGAGCAGTACTTC.

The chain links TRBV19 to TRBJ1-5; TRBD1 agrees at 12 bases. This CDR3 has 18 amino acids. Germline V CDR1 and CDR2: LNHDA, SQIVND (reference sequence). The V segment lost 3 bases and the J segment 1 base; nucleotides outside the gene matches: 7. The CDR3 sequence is CASSIDGTGGRSNQPQHF. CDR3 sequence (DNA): TGTGCCAGTAGTATTGATGGGACAGGGGGCAGAAGCAATCAGCCCCAGCATTTT.

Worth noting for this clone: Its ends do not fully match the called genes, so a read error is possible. CDR3 bases: TGTGCCTGTAGAACGGGGGGTCGCACCGGGGAGCTGTTTTTT. Protein sequence: CACRTGGRTGELFF. The V gene is TRBV19, the J gene TRBJ2-2, with 7 bases matching TRBD2. The V gene's germline CDR1 is LNHDA and CDR2 SQIVND (reference sequence). The CDR3 covers 14 residues.

CDR3 in amino acids: CASSLDRLRTYEQYF. The DNA for the CDR3 is TGTGCCAGCAGTCTGGACAGGCTAAGAACCTACGAGCAGTACTTC. V is TRBV28 and J is TRBJ2-7; TRBD1 agrees at 7 bases. With V trimmed by 5 bases and J by 2 bases, 9 bases remained unmatched. The germline V gene has CDR1 MDHEN and CDR2 SYDVKM. CDR3 size: 15 residues.